This T cell receptor (beta chain) was profiled in a study of T cell repertoires in cytomegalovirus infection. Across the whole study: In the study, CMV epitopes included recently identified HLA-C-restricted and well-studied HLA-B-restricted ones. Matching HLA type, along with CMV infection, was indicated by public TCR beta signatures.

Overall study findings and caveats: The ex vivo response was dominated by HLA-C-restricted CMV-specific TCR beta clonotypes. The study identified carriers of CMV plus the relevant HLA from cumulative public TCR beta family frequency.

A few counts support this clonotype. Its specificity is unknown. This CDR3 region has 16 residues. In germline, CDR1 is SGHTA, CDR2 FQGNSA. Trimming took 3 bases from V and 3 from J; bases not matched to a gene: 4. TCRdb re-analysed the reads in MiXCR, keeping a single row per CDR3 protein. The sample includes some 700,000 distinct CDR3 sequences, roughly 36% of them seen just once. The sequence derives from a human donor in good health (CMV status not recorded). Some clones in this sample may be carry-over from other donors' samples. The chain joins TRBV7-2 to TRBJ2-3, with 12 nucleotides matching TRBD2. Sequencing was performed on cultured PBMCs, taken from culture after CMV antigen stimulation. The CDR3 coding sequence is TGTGCCAGCAGCTTCGGACTAGCGGGAATGACAGATACGCAGTATTTT. Its translation is CASSFGLAGMTDTQYF.